This T cell receptor beta chain came from a study of blood T cell repertoires in COVID-19 (dated by TCRdb to 2018 to 2021). Concerning the study at large: Samples from collaborators originated in the United States, Italy and Spain and spanned both the acute and convalescent phases of COVID-19. The material from the prospective study consisted of cDNA or gDNA derived from T cells, B-cell-depleted T cells, or PBMCs. Deeply sampled blood TCRbeta repertoires from subjects exposed to, actively infected with, or recovered from COVID-19 were included in the dataset. The repertoires were released in a freely available public database intended as a resource for research on the immune response to SARS-CoV-2. Samples came from the ongoing ImmuneRACE study (first 160 participants) plus 1,254 subjects from 6 global collaborators. Sample metadata almost always included a de-identified subject ID, COVID-19 status, age in years and sex. HLA class I and class II types, where available, came from metadata supplied by the sample provider rather than from assay-based typing.

TCRbeta CDR3 regions were amplified from genomic DNA by means of the immunoSEQ Assay, a bias-controlled multiplex PCR. Per the source publication's procedure: Nucleated cell counts per sample were estimated from amplification of reference gene primers within the assay. To quantify the absolute abundance of each unique TCRbeta CDR3 rearrangement, sequence reads were collapsed and filtered. For each sample, productive Simpson clonality was calculated as the square root of Simpson's diversity index over productive rearrangements. In its TCRdb copy, this immuneACCESS table keeps in-frame sequences only and misses some clones. Where compared with another copy, unresolved V genes explain less than half of these, and the others have no known cause. V, J and clone size are those of that table, while D and trimming were read from the DNA. The sample yields under 200,000 clones; around 82% were counted once. The top ten constitute about 5% of the sample.

Participants in the prospective study were aged roughly 18 to 100 years, lived in under 30 United States geographic areas, and enrolled through a virtual design. To assign participants to cohorts, the prospective study relied on clinical history that participants themselves reported in a screening survey and a study questionnaire. Each participant in the prospective study had whole blood, serum and a nasopharyngeal or oropharyngeal swab collected by mobile phlebotomists. Participants in the prospective study had the option to provide additional blood draws and questionnaires over a roughly 2-month period. Prospective study blood samples were shipped either frozen or at room temperature before DNA extraction. About this clone itself: Its antigen is not yet known. Base quality data are lacking; no much larger clone is found one base away.

What the work shows at the level of the full study, not this receptor alone: Clinical and demographic metadata were provided uncurated, with the amount varying by source and participant.

The clonotype comes from an older woman with acute COVID-19. Sequenced sample: PBMCs or T cells enriched from blood (not recorded which).

At the DNA level, the sequence is TGTGCCACCAGTACTGCGGGAGGGTATTCAGATACGCAGTATTTT. It codes for CATSTAGGYSDTQYF. The chain employs TRBV24-1 and TRBJ2-3; TRBD2 agrees with 9 junctional bases. CDR3 length: 15 amino acids, cysteine to phenylalanine. The CDR3 DNA has 45 bases and is translated from base 1. V and J are trimmed by 6 bases and 4 bases, and the gene matches miss 7 bases of the junction. Per the germline V gene, KGHDR is the CDR1 and SFDVKD is the CDR2.